The T cell receptor (beta chain) under discussion was sequenced for a study of T cells in Graves' hyperthyroidism and ophthalmopathy. Germline values: CDR1 GTSNPN, CDR2 SVGIG (reference sequence). The CDR3 totals 14 residues. Trimming at V came to 3 bases and at J to 5 bases, leaving 4 bases not matched to a gene. This clonotype was counted ten times or more. TCR beta CDR3 regions were amplified from RNA. TCR CDR3 underwent first-round RT-PCR with the HTBI primer set. TCRdb reprocessed the multiplex PCR reads with MiXCR, giving one entry per CDR3 protein. The profile shows 500,000 to 750,000 distinct CDR3 sequences, around a sixth of them singletons.

This TCR was recovered from a woman in her 30s with Graves' hyperthyroidism. The rearrangement joins TRBV30 to TRBJ1-2, with 12 bases identical to TRBD1. What was sequenced was blood. The CDR3 loop reads CAWSRDRGHYGYTF. The DNA of the CDR3 is TGTGCCTGGAGCAGGGACAGGGGGCATTATGGCTACACCTTC.